What follows describes a single TCR beta chain. Clones were read by immunoSEQ multiplex PCR, and TCRdb kept only the in-frame ones, dropping some. The sample carries 60,000 to 80,000 clones, about 85% recorded once. Trimming left V 0 bases short and J 0 bases short, with 15 bases between. From germline, CDR1 is SGHRS and CDR2 YFSETQ. The CDR3 sequence is 18 residues long. This sample stems from a study of T cell changes during pregnancy in multiple sclerosis. The origin of this receptor is a female donor with multiple sclerosis, enrolled in a pregnancy study. The input for sequencing was peripheral blood, taken before pregnancy. This chain links TRBV5-1 with TRBJ1-4; no definite D call. CDR3 loop: CASSLGGSSLATNEKLFF. CDR3 DNA: TGCGCCAGCAGCTTGGGAGGGTCGTCCCTTGCAACTAATGAAAAACTGTTTTTT.